The sequence of this TCR beta chain was determined in a study of T cells in Graves' hyperthyroidism and ophthalmopathy. Amplified TCR beta CDR3 regions derived from RNA transcripts. Initially, a first-round RT-PCR of the TCR CDR3 employed the HTBI primer set. TCRdb used MiXCR to reprocess the multiplex PCR reads, holding one entry per CDR3 protein. The sample carries hundreds of thousands of distinct CDR3 sequences, approximately 23% recorded once. Germline assignment: CDR1 SGHNT and CDR2 YYREEE (reference sequence). The V end lost 4 bases, the J end lost 0 bases, and 10 bases lay between the germline ends. CDR3 length equals 14 residues.

This rearrangement joins TRBV5-4 to TRBJ1-2, with D possibly TRBD1 on 5 matching bases. The source of this sequence is a woman aged 70-85 years with Graves' ophthalmopathy. Sequencing was carried out using blood. In DNA form, the CDR3 reads TGTGCCAGCAGCGCCGGGACGGCTAACTATGGCTACACCTTC. This gives the protein CASSAGTANYGYTF.